What follows are 23 T cell receptor beta chains derived from one specimen sequenced in a study of T cell changes during pregnancy in multiple sclerosis. Produced via immunoSEQ multiplex PCR; TCRdb's table is partial and in-frame only. The table includes around 80,000 clones, approximately 90% detected once. The sample in question was peripheral blood, obtained before pregnancy. Receptors were obtained from a female donor with multiple sclerosis, enrolled in a pregnancy study.

The CDR3 region has the DNA TGCAGCGTTGAGAAGACAGGGGGCGCGTTAGGCTACACCTTC. Residues: CSVEKTGGALGYTF. The chain links TRBV29-1 to TRBJ1-2; TRBD1 matches at 10 bases. The CDR3 has 14 amino acids. V shed 3 bases and J 8 bases; nucleotides not matched to a gene: 9. Germline CDR1 and CDR2: SQVTM and ANQGSEA.

This chain links TRBV10-3 with TRBJ1-2; D is unresolved. The CDR3 consists of 13 residues. V was trimmed by 3 bases and J by 4 bases, leaving 9 bases between them. The V gene's germline CDR1 is ENHRY and CDR2 SYGVKD. The CDR3 reads CAISEESSYGYTF. In DNA, the CDR3 is TGTGCCATCAGTGAAGAGTCTTCCTATGGCTACACCTTC.

V gene TRBV4-1 combines with J gene TRBJ2-7; 9 bases line up with TRBD1. This CDR3 spans 14 amino acids. The J segment lost 2 bases and the V segment lost 6 bases, leaving 5 bases of the junction unmatched. The germline gives CDR1 MGHRA, CDR2 YSYEKL. In DNA, the CDR3 is TGCGCCAGCAGATCCGGGACAGGGACCTACGAGCAGTACTTC. Residues: CASRSGTGTYEQYF.

This clone has just a few counts. The chain recombines TRBV30 with TRBJ1-4; tentative D call: TRBD1 (5 bases). The V gene lost 4 bases and the J gene lost 4 bases, with 7 bases spanning the gap. Germline V gene data show CDR1 as GTSNPN and CDR2 as SVGIG (reference sequence). The CDR3 loop spans 12 amino acids. The CDR3 sequence: CAWKGINEKLFF. CDR3 in DNA: TGTGCCTGGAAGGGGATTAATGAAAAACTGTTTTTT.

CDR3 amino acids: CSALRGTVETQYF. The CDR3 DNA is TGCAGCGCCCTCCGCGGGACGGTGGAGACCCAGTACTTC. This chain links TRBV29-1 with TRBJ2-5; possible D gene TRBD2, 6 bases. The CDR3 spans 13 residues. Between the trimmed V and J ends, which lost 7 bases and 5 bases, there was a span of 17 bases. CDR1 is SQVTM and CDR2 is ANQGSEA in the germline V gene.

The chain combines TRBV19 with TRBJ1-5, with a tentative D call TRBD1 (5 bases). V lost 8 bases and J 2 bases, leaving 16 bases between the germline ends. There are 15 residues in the CDR3. The germline V gene has CDR1 LNHDA and CDR2 SQIVND (reference sequence). CDR3 bases: TGTGCCAGTGTGAGGGGCGGGAGCGGCAATCAGCCCCAGCATTTT. Its translation is CASVRGGSGNQPQHF.

The gene calls are TRBV7-9 and TRBJ2-2, with D tentatively TRBD1 (6 bases). Per germline, CDR1 SEHNR and CDR2 FQNEAQ (reference sequence). The CDR3 has 15 residues. V was clipped by 4 bases and J by 7 bases, with 16 bases between them. The CDR3 loop is CASSSIGTTYGELFF. The CDR3 coding sequence is TGTGCCAGCAGCTCCATCGGGACAACGTACGGGGAGCTGTTTTTT.

V gene TRBV10-2 combines with J gene TRBJ2-7; D unclear. The V and J ends lost 2 bases and 2 bases respectively, with 10 bases between them. The CDR3 is 14 amino acids. Germline assignment: CDR1 WSHSY and CDR2 SAAADI. Here the CDR3 reads CASSEEVTPYEQYF. CDR3 nucleotide sequence: TGCGCCAGCAGTGAGGAGGTCACACCCTACGAGCAGTACTTC.

J is TRBJ2-1 and V is TRBV4-3; D may be TRBD2 (5 bases). CDR3 length equals 13 residues. The V and J ends lost 6 bases and 3 bases respectively, with 9 bases between them. Germline CDR1 reads LGHNA; CDR2 reads YSLEER. The CDR3 here is CASSGGFYNEQFF. DNA for the CDR3: TGCGCCAGCAGTGGCGGGTTCTACAATGAGCAGTTCTTC.

This rearrangement joins TRBV10-3 to TRBJ2-7; maybe TRBD2 (5 bases). Trimming removed 8 bases from V and 3 bases from J, with 8 bases in between. CDR3 length: 11 residues. Germline CDR1 is ENHRY and CDR2 is SYGVKD. The CDR3 is CAISSGYEQYF. CDR3 DNA: TGTGCCATCTCAAGCGGCTACGAGCAGTACTTC.

The rearrangement joins TRBV5-1 to TRBJ1-2, with 8 bases fitting TRBD1. Trimming removed 4 bases from V and 4 bases from J; junction bases left unmatched: 12. The CDR3 contains 16 residues. CDR1 is SGHRS, CDR2 YFSETQ, per germline. The DNA of the CDR3 is TGCGCCAGCAGCCCTTGGCCGACAGGGGCCCTCTATGGCTACACCTTC. This translates into CASSPWPTGALYGYTF.

The chain is built from TRBV4-2 and TRBJ2-3; TRBD2 matches at 14 bases. CDR3 length: 16 amino acids. V shed 4 bases, J shed 6 bases, and the junction held 6 bases outside the gene matches. Germline CDR1 reads LGHNA; CDR2 reads YNFKEQ. Written as DNA, the CDR3 is TGTGCCAGCAGCCCCGGACTAGCGGGAGGCGGGGATACGCAGTATTTT. Its protein is CASSPGLAGGGDTQYF.

This chain uses TRBV6-5 with TRBJ1-2; D unresolved. V was trimmed by 6 bases and J by 2 bases, leaving 13 bases between them. Germline assignment: CDR1 MNHEY and CDR2 SVGAGI. The CDR3 is 14 amino acids. The CDR3 loop reads CASRSPGGNYGYTF. CDR3 coding DNA: TGTGCCAGCAGGTCGCCAGGTGGGAACTATGGCTACACCTTC.

The V call is TRBV19, the J call TRBJ1-5, with 9 bases that match TRBD1. The germline V gene encodes CDR1 LNHDA and CDR2 SQIVND (reference sequence). The CDR3 is 16 residues long. V shed 3 bases, J shed 0 bases, and the junction held 3 bases outside the gene matches. The CDR3 loop is CASSMIQGASNQPQHF. CDR3 nucleotides: TGTGCCAGTAGTATGATACAGGGGGCTAGCAATCAGCCCCAGCATTTT.

V usage is TRBV7-9 and J usage is TRBJ1-4; no clear D gene. Germline assignment: CDR1 SEHNR and CDR2 FQNEAQ (reference sequence). The CDR3 sequence is 15 residues long. V lost 3 bases and J lost 4, with 12 bases in between. DNA for the CDR3: TGTGCCAGCAGCTTTAATGTTGGCGGTAATGAAAAACTGTTTTTT. Amino acids: CASSFNVGGNEKLFF.

This clone came up once. The V gene is TRBV11-3, the J gene TRBJ2-3, with 9 bases aligning to TRBD2. The V and J ends lost 2 bases and 4 bases, in that order; junction bases with no gene match: 10. This CDR3 contains 17 residues. The germline V gene has CDR1 SGHNT and CDR2 YENEEA. The CDR3 DNA follows: TGTGCCAGCAGCTTACGGGCGGGAGGGCCGGTTCCAGATACGCAGTATTTT. This codes for CASSLRAGGPVPDTQYF.

The V and J genes are TRBV19 and TRBJ2-7, with 8 bases identical to TRBD1. The germline V gene encodes CDR1 LNHDA and CDR2 SQIVND (reference sequence). The CDR3 is 14 amino acids. After removal of 3 bases from V and 3 bases from J, the junction contained 4 bases not matched to a gene. The CDR3 loop reads CASSIDRGHYEQYF. DNA for the CDR3: TGTGCCAGTAGTATTGACAGGGGACACTACGAGCAGTACTTC.

The chain couples TRBV27 to TRBJ2-1, with TRBD2 as a possible D gene (5 bases). Between the trimmed V and J ends, which lost 8 bases and 6 bases, there was a span of 17 bases. The CDR3 is made up of 14 amino acids. Per germline, CDR1 MNHEY and CDR2 SMNVEV (reference sequence). CDR3 bases: TGTGCCAGCGGCCGGACTGACAAGACCAATGAGCAGTTCTTC. As protein: CASGRTDKTNEQFF.

The V and J genes are TRBV25-1 and TRBJ2-7, with 8 positions matching TRBD1. Germline V lookup: CDR1 MGHDK, CDR2 SYGVNS. Trimming took 4 bases from V and 5 from J; bases not matched to a gene: 7. The CDR3 extends over 14 amino acids. CDR3 residues: CASSAPGGSNEQYF. The CDR3 DNA follows: TGTGCCAGCAGTGCCCCAGGGGGCTCGAACGAGCAGTACTTC.

The chain uses TRBV18 and TRBJ1-3; D remains ambiguous. V was clipped by 5 bases and J by 0 bases, with 8 bases between them. The germline CDR1 and CDR2 sequences are KGHSH and LQKENI. The CDR3 covers 14 residues. The CDR3 loop is CASSSGSSGNTIYF. CDR3 nucleotide sequence: TGTGCCAGCTCATCGGGTAGCTCTGGAAACACCATATATTTT.

V is TRBV10-1 and J is TRBJ2-5, with TRBD2 matching 11 bases. This CDR3 has 16 amino acids. Trimming cost V 10 bases and J 1 base; bases outside gene matches: 11. Germline V gene sequence: CDR1 WNHNN, CDR2 SYGVQD (reference sequence). Here the CDR3 reads CAMLAGGLPFQETQYF. CDR3 nucleotides: TGCGCCATGCTAGCGGGAGGTTTGCCGTTCCAAGAGACCCAGTACTTC.

The chain is built from TRBV19 and TRBJ2-7, with D possibly being TRBD1 (5 bases). Germline loops: CDR1 LNHDA, CDR2 SQIVND (reference sequence). The CDR3 extends over 14 amino acids. Trimming pared 5 bases from V and 4 bases from J, leaving 15 bases between. CDR3 sequence: CASSAKTGPYEQYF. The CDR3 bases are TGTGCCAGTAGTGCGAAAACAGGACCGTACGAGCAGTACTTC.

CDR3 in DNA: TGCGCCAGCAGCCAAGTTCCAGGGGAAGAGACCCAGTACTTC. Amino acid sequence: CASSQVPGEETQYF. This chain connects TRBV4-3 to TRBJ2-5, with D perhaps TRBD1 (6 bases). The CDR3 has 14 amino acids. Trimming removed 1 base at V and 3 bases at J, with 9 bases between. Per germline, CDR1 LGHNA and CDR2 YSLEER.